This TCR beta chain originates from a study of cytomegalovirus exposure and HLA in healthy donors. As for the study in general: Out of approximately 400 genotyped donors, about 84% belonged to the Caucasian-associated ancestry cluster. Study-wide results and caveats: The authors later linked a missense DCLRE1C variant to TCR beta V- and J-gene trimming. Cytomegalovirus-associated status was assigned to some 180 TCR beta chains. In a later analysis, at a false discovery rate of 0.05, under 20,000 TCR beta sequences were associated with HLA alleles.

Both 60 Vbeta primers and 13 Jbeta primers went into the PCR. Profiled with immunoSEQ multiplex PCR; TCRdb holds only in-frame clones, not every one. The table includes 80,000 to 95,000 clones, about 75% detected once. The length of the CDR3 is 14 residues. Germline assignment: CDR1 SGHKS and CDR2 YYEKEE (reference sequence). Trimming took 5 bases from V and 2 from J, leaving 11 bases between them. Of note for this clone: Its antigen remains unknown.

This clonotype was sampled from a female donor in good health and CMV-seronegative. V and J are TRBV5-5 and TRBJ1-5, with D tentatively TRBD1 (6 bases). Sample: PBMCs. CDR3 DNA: TGTGCCAGCAGGTCTTCAGGGGGCAATCAGCCCCAGCATTTT. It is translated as CASRSSGGNQPQHF.